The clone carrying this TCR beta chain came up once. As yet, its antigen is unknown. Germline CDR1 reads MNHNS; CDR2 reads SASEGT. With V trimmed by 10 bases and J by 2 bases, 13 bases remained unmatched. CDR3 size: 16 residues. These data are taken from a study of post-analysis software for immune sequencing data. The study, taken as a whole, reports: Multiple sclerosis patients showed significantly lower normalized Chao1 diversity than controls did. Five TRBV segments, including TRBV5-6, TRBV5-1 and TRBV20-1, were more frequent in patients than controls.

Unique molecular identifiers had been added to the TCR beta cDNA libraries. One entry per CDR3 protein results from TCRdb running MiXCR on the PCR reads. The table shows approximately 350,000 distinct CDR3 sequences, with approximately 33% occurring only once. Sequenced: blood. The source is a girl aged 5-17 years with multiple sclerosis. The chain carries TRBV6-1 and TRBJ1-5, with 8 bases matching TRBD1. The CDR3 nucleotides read TGTGCCACCAGGGGACAGGACCGCCATGGCAATCAGCCCCAGCATTTT. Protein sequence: CATRGQDRHGNQPQHF.